The sequence of this T cell receptor beta chain was determined in a study of neurological immune-mediated disorders. This clonotype was recorded at least ten times. Its matching antigen is unknown. A 10-nucleotide random UMI tagged transcripts in template-switch 5'RACE cDNA synthesis. Sequencing of 15-18 subjects in each run yielded over 200 million TCR-beta sequences. TCRdb reprocessed the 5' RACE reads with MiXCR, giving one entry per CDR3 protein. Altogether 45,000 to 60,000 distinct CDR3 sequences are present, about 12% being singletons, with the ten largest covering roughly 10%. Regarding time point: longitudinal time-point 3. Whole-study results and caveats: Because no CDR3 amino acid sequences were shared across subjects by expanded clones, private repertoires were suggested in all groups.

Trimming at V came to 4 bases and at J to 1 base, leaving 5 bases not matched to a gene. CDR1 LGHDT and CDR2 YNNKEL come from the germline V gene (reference sequence). The CDR3 extends over 15 amino acids. The V call is TRBV3-1, the J call TRBJ2-7; 9 bases map to TRBD2. Sequencing was carried out using PBMCs. The TCR originated in a male donor with HTLV-1-associated myelopathy (HAM/TSP). The CDR3 sequence is CASSRASGESYEQYF. For the CDR3, the DNA is TGTGCCAGCAGCCGGGCTAGCGGGGAATCCTACGAGCAGTACTTC.